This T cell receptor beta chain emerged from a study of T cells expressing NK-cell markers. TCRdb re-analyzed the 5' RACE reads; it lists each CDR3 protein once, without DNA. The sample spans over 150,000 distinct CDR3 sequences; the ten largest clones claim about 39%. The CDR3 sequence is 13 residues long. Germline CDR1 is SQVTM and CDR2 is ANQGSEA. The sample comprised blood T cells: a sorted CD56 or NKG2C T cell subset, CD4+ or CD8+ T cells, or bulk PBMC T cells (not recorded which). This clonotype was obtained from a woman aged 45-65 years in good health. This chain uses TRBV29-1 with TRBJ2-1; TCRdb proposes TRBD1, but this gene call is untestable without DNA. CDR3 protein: CSVLRQGRNEQFF.